These 5 T cell receptor beta chains originate from one sample sequenced in a study of T-cell reconstitution after alpha-beta-depleted transplantation in children. The library targeted TCRbeta and was prepared with unique molecular identifiers. TCRdb redid the calling of the PCR reads with MiXCR, one entry per CDR3 protein. There are approximately 1,000,000 distinct CDR3 sequences in the sample; about 31% occur only once, and roughly 30% lies in the top ten. Material: PBMCs, mostly from graft donor cells, obtained 360 days after TCRalphabeta/CD19-depleted stem cell transplant. The receptors come from a boy less than two years old who had a stem cell transplant for SCID, so the T cells may come from the graft donor.

The chain combines TRBV12-3 or TRBV12-4 with TRBJ1-5; D is unresolved. Trimming cost V 3 bases and J 11 bases, with 14 bases left between them. The CDR3 loop spans 13 amino acids. The CDR3 DNA reads TGTGCCAGCAGTTTCAGCTCCCCCTCGGCCCAGCATTTT. Protein: CASSFSSPSAQHF.

This clonotype was observed a few times. The V gene is TRBV5-6, the J gene TRBJ2-5; TRBD2 is a possible D gene (5 bases). The CDR3 is made up of 14 amino acids. The germline V gene has CDR1 SGHDT and CDR2 YYEEEE. V lost 0 bases, J lost 5 bases, and 11 bases lay in between. CDR3: CASSLGTALETQYF. CDR3 sequence (DNA): TGTGCCAGCAGCTTGGGGACTGCATTGGAGACCCAGTACTTC.

The V call is TRBV29-1, the J call TRBJ2-7, with 8 bases identical to TRBD1. This CDR3 is 14 amino acids long. V dropped 4 bases and J dropped 6; count of bases not matched to a gene: 11. Germline CDR1 and CDR2: SQVTM and ANQGSEA. Here the CDR3 DNA reads TGCAGCGTTGTCGGCAGACAGGGGATGCGCGAGCAGTACTTC. Translated: CSVVGRQGMREQYF.

This clonotype was observed a few times. The V and J genes are TRBV18 and TRBJ1-1, with TRBD1 matching 8 bases. Germline-derived CDR1 and CDR2 are KGHSH and LQKENI. Unmatched junction bases numbered 4, after V lost 3 bases and J lost 1 base. The CDR3 is 15 residues long. CDR3 sequence reads: CASSPQGATNTEAFF. The DNA of the CDR3 is TGTGCCAGCTCACCGCAGGGGGCAACGAACACTGAAGCTTTCTTT.

In this sample, this clonotype turned up many times. The CDR3 sequence: CASSLRQVQETQYF. DNA of the CDR3: TGTGCCAGCAGTTTGAGACAAGTCCAAGAGACCCAGTACTTC. The rearrangement joins TRBV6-2 or TRBV6-3 to TRBJ2-5; D gene uncertain. With 4 bases removed from V and 1 base from J, the gap between germline ends came to 10 bases. The germline CDR1 and CDR2 sequences are MNHEY and SVGEGT. The CDR3 consists of 14 residues.